This T cell receptor (beta chain) derives from a study of blood T cell repertoires in COVID-19. On the study more broadly: The study drew acute and convalescent COVID-19 samples from the United States, Italy and Spain. PBMCs, B-cell-depleted T cells, or T cells provided the cDNA or gDNA that made up the material.

The CDR3 is 14 residues long. The germline V gene encodes CDR1 SGHTA and CDR2 FQGTGA. J was trimmed by 7 bases and V by 4 bases; bases with no gene match: 7. Per the authors' pipeline: How many nucleated cells were present was estimated from reference gene primer amplification. Generated by immunoSEQ multiplex PCR, the TCRdb table keeps only in-frame clones and is missing some. The V and J calls and clone size were taken over from that table, and D and trimming were inferred from the DNA. The sample comprises under 150,000 clones, 90% of which are singletons, and roughly 3.7% rests with the top ten. This TCR derives from a man between 45 and 60 years old with active COVID-19. Sequenced: peripheral blood. The chain employs TRBV7-3 and TRBJ2-1; TRBD1 matches at 7 bases. The CDR3: CASSSLGTANEQFF. The CDR3, as DNA: TGTGCCAGCAGCTCTCTCGGGACAGCTAATGAGCAGTTCTTC.